What follows are 12 T cell receptor beta chains derived from one specimen sequenced in a study of naive and memory T cell subsets. Reverse transcription of blood and skin TCR RNA was primed at alpha and beta constant regions. One entry per CDR3 protein, called by TCRdb with MiXCR from the 5' RACE reads. The data contain about 22,000 distinct CDR3 sequences, about 4.4% of them singletons. Whole blood, roughly 2.5 ml, came from adult healthy volunteers. The receptors shown here come from a male donor in good health.

This clonotype was observed many times. The chain joins TRBV18 to TRBJ2-5; the D gene is possibly TRBD1 (6 bases). The CDR3 runs 14 residues. Looked up from germline, CDR1 is KGHSH and CDR2 is LQKENI. With 5 bases removed from V and 1 base from J, the gap between germline ends came to 11 bases. This CDR3 is CASSSGQPQETQYF. Written as DNA, the CDR3 is TGTGCCAGCTCATCCGGACAGCCCCAAGAGACCCAGTACTTC.

This clonotype showed up many times. This rearrangement joins TRBV6-1 to TRBJ1-5; D is undetermined. Trimming removed 0 bases at V and 9 bases at J, with 6 bases between. CDR1 is MNHNS and CDR2 is SASEGT in the germline V gene. The CDR3 loop spans 12 amino acids. CDR3 sequence (DNA): TGTGCCAGCAGTGAAGCAAGACCGCCCCAGCATTTT. Translated, it gives CASSEARPPQHF.

At least ten counts were recorded for this clonotype. Its ends do not fully match the called genes, so a read error is possible. This rearrangement joins TRBV20-1 to TRBJ2-7; TRBD2 matches 10 bases. The CDR3 spans 14 residues. Germline-derived CDR1 and CDR2 are DFQATT and SNEGSKA (reference sequence). As DNA, the CDR3 is TGCAGTGCTAGCCCTAGCGGGAGCTCCCACGAGCAGTACTTC. Translation gives CSASPSGSSHEQYF.

The chain is built from TRBV4-1 and TRBJ1-1; 8 nucleotides align to TRBD1. The junction had 7 bases not matched to a gene; V was cut back by 1 base and J by 0 bases. CDR1 is MGHRA, CDR2 YSYEKL, per germline. The length of the CDR3 is 17 residues. CDR3 sequence reads: CASSQGPGTGVNTEAFF. The CDR3 region has the DNA TGCGCCAGCAGCCAAGGCCCCGGGACAGGAGTGAACACTGAAGCTTTCTTT.

The sample holds many counts of this clonotype. Compared with germline, one end of the junction differs, possibly owing to a read error. This rearrangement joins TRBV9 to TRBJ1-2; D call uncertain. This CDR3 is built from 9 residues. Per germline, CDR1 SGDLS and CDR2 YYNGEE. The CDR3 region is CASSVEESF. CDR3 in DNA: TGTGCCAGCAGCGTAGAGGAAAGCTTC.

The chain couples TRBV19 to TRBJ2-3; 9 nucleotides match TRBD2. The CDR3 contains 15 residues. V lost 9 bases, J lost 6 bases, and 13 bases stayed unmatched. Germline V gene data show CDR1 as LNHDA and CDR2 as SQIVND (reference sequence). The CDR3 here is CASRNTGGRVDTQYF. As DNA, the CDR3 is TGTGCCAGCAGAAATACCGGCGGGAGGGTTGATACGCAGTATTTT.

Within the sample, this clonotype is medium-sized. V and J are TRBV29-1 and TRBJ1-5; possible D gene TRBD1, 5 bases. CDR3 size: 14 residues. Trimming left V 3 bases short and J 3 bases short, with 12 bases between. Germline V gene data show CDR1 as SQVTM and CDR2 as ANQGSEA. CDR3 sequence (DNA): TGCAGCGTTGAGTCAGGGCCCACCAATCAGCCCCAGCATTTT. Encoded protein: CSVESGPTNQPQHF.

In its sample, this clonotype was seen many times. The chain has TRBV25-1 and TRBJ2-5; 12 nucleotides match TRBD1. The CDR3 runs 15 residues. Per germline, CDR1 MGHDK and CDR2 SYGVNS. V was clipped by 4 bases and J by 5 bases; unmatched bases: 5. The CDR3 spells CASSAGTGGLETQYF. The CDR3 DNA is TGTGCCAGCAGTGCCGGGACAGGGGGCTTGGAGACCCAGTACTTC. The full variable domain, completed using reference TRBV25-1 and TRBJ2-5, is EADIYQTPRYLVIGTGKKITLECSQTMGHDKMYWYQQDPGMELHLIHYSYGVNSTEKGDLSSESTVSRIRTEHFPLTLESARPSHTSQYLCASSAGTGGLETQYFGPGTRLLVL.

The chain uses TRBV25-1 and TRBJ1-5; 7 bases map to TRBD1. The length of the CDR3 is 17 residues. CDR1 and CDR2 (germline): MGHDK, SYGVNS. The trim removed 4 bases at V and 2 bases at J, leaving 11 bases unmatched. CDR3 amino acids: CASSGYAGTERNQPQHF. Here the CDR3 DNA reads TGTGCCAGCAGTGGTTACGCAGGGACAGAGCGCAATCAGCCCCAGCATTTT.

This clonotype was detected ten times or more. The CDR3 protein is CASSLAGDGNQPQHF. In nucleotides, the CDR3 is TGTGCCAGCAGCTTAGCAGGTGACGGCAATCAGCCCCAGCATTTT. V is TRBV7-2 and J is TRBJ1-5, with no clear D. The V gene lost 0 bases and the J gene lost 2 bases, with 8 bases spanning the gap. Per the germline V gene, CDR1 is SGHTA and CDR2 is FQGNSA. The CDR3 runs 15 residues. Full variable domain (outside the CDR3, taken from reference TRBV7-2 and TRBJ1-5): GAGVSQSPSNKVTEKGKDVELRCDPISGHTALYWYRQSLGQGLEFLIYFQGNSAPDKSGLPSDRFSAERTGGSVSTLTIQRTQQEDSAVYLCASSLAGDGNQPQHFGDGTRLSIL.

This clonotype was seen repeatedly, ten times or more. V usage is TRBV7-9 and J usage is TRBJ1-1; TRBD1 might be the D (6 bases). The germline CDR1 and CDR2 sequences are SEHNR and FQNEAQ (reference sequence). Trimming stripped 5 bases from V and 4 bases from J, with 20 bases between. CDR3 length: 16 amino acids. The CDR3 DNA sequence: TGTGCCAGCAGCCCAGGGGAGGGCAGATCTAGCACTGAAGCTTTCTTT. Translated, it gives CASSPGEGRSSTEAFF.

This clonotype was found many times. This chain connects TRBV28 to TRBJ2-3; 14 nucleotides agree with TRBD2. Germline V gene data show CDR1 as MDHEN and CDR2 as SYDVKM. V was clipped by 5 bases and J by 5 bases; unmatched bases: 6. The CDR3 is made up of 16 amino acids. The CDR3 protein is CASSARLAGGRDTQYF. Written as DNA, the CDR3 is TGTGCCAGCAGTGCAAGACTAGCGGGAGGGAGAGATACGCAGTATTTT.